This TCR beta chain originates from a study of OX40 agonist ivuxolimab in advanced cancers. This table comes from immunoSEQ multiplex PCR, and its TCRdb copy is limited to in-frame clones, with some not included. Found here are more than 65,000 clones, around 94% of them singletons; the top ten hold approximately 15%. Germline lookup yields CDR1 SGDLS and CDR2 YYNGEE. The junction had 8 bases not matched to a gene; V was cut back by 0 bases and J by 10 bases. The CDR3 is 16 amino acids. The origin of this receptor is an adult with an advanced solid tumor such as melanoma, head and neck, liver or kidney cancer. Sequencing used CD4+ or CD8+ T cells sorted from blood, obtained in a trial of the OX40 agonist ivuxolimab. The V gene is TRBV9, the J gene TRBJ2-1, with 12 nucleotides matching TRBD2. CDR3 in DNA: TGTGCCAGCAGCGTAGCGTCGACTAGCGGGAGCCGGGAGCAGTTCTTC. It yields the protein CASSVASTSGSREQFF.